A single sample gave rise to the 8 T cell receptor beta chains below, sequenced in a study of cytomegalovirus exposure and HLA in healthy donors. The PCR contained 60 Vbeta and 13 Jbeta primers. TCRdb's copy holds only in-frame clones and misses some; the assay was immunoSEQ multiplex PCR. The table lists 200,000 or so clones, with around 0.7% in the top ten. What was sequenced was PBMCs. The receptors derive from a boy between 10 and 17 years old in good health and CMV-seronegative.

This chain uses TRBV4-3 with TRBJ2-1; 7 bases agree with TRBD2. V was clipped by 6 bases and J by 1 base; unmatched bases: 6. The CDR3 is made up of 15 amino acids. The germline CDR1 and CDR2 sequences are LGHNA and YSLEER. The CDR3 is CASSPRGGSYNEQFF. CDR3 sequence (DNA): TGCGCCAGCAGTCCACGGGGAGGGTCCTACAATGAGCAGTTCTTC.

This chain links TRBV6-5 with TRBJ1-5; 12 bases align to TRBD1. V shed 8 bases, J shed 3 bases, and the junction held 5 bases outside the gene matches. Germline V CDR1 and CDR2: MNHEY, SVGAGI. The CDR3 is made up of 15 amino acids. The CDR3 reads CASGRDRGLNQPQHF. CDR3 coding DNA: TGTGCCAGCGGACGGGACAGGGGGCTCAATCAGCCCCAGCATTTT.

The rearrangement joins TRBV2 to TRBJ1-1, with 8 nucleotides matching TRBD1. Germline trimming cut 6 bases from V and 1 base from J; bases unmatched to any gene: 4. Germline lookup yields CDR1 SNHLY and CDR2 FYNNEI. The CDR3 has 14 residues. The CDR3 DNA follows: TGTGCCAGCAGGGTACAGGGGGGGAACACTGAAGCTTTCTTT. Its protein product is CASRVQGGNTEAFF.

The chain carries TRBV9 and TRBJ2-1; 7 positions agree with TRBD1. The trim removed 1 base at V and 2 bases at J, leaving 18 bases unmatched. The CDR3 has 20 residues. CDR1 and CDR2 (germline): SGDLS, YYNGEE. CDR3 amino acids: CASSVRQGRSAGTTYNEQFF. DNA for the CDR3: TGTGCCAGCAGCGTAAGACAGGGAAGAAGCGCAGGGACCACCTACAATGAGCAGTTCTTC.

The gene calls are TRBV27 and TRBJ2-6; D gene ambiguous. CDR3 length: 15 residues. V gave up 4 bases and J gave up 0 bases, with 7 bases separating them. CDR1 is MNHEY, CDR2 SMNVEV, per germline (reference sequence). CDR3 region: CASSSVSSGANVLTF. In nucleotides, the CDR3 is TGTGCCAGCAGTTCCGTCAGCTCTGGGGCCAACGTCCTGACTTTC.

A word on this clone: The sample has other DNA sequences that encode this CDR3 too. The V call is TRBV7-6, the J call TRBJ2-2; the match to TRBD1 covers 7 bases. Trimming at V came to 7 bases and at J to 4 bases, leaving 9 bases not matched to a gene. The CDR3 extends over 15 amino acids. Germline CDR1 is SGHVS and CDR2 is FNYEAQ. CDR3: CASKNRDRTTGELFF. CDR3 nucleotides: TGTGCCAGCAAAAACCGGGACAGAACCACCGGGGAGCTGTTTTTT.

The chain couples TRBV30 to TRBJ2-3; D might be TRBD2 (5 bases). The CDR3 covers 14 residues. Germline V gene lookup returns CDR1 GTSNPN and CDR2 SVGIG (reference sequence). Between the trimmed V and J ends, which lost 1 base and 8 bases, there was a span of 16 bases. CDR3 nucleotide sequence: TGTGCCTGGAGTGAAGGAGGAACGGGCGGTACGCAGTATTTT. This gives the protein CAWSEGGTGGTQYF.

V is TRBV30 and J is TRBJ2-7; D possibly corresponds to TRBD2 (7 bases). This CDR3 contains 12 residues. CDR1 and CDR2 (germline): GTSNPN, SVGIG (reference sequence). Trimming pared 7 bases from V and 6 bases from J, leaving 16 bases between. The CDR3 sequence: CASIRGGGEQYF. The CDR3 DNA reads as TGTGCCTCAATACGAGGGGGGGGCGAGCAGTACTTC.